This TCR beta chain was identified in a study of vaccination effects on CD4 cells after COVID-19. Study context: The cohort was immunized with two doses of either the BNT162b2 or mRNA-1273 vaccine.

Only in-frame clones appear in the TCRdb table, and some are missing; sequencing was by immunoSEQ multiplex PCR. The data show about 40,000 clones, roughly 62% seen once. Antigen-specific CD4+ T cell clonotypes were called by their expansion after viral peptide-pool culture in ViraFEST. The culture ran for 10 days, and then CD4+ T cells were isolated. Nucleocapsid antibodies stayed negative before and after vaccination, showing no earlier SARS-CoV-2 infection. Cultures used 2.1 million or so PBMC per well, about 10 IU/ml IL-2 and approximately 10 ug/ml peptides. General study results and limits: Late post-vaccination, clones induced by infection and those induced by vaccine underwent marked clonal contraction.

To note about this clone: Antigen: not known.

The sequencing used CD4+ T cells from PBMCs cultured with HCoV-OC43 spike peptides, collected before COVID-19 vaccination. Subset described: HCoV-OC43 spike overlapping peptide pool stimulation. This TCR derives from a human donor who received a COVID-19 vaccine.

CDR3 DNA sequence: TGCGCCAGCAGCCCCGGGGGAAGGGGTCCGAGAGATACGCAGTATTTT. Translation gives CASSPGGRGPRDTQYF. The chain employs TRBV5-1 and TRBJ2-3; a possible D gene is TRBD2 (6 bases). Germline-derived CDR1 and CDR2 are SGHRS and YFSETQ. V lost 4 bases and J 5 bases, leaving 20 bases between the germline ends. The CDR3 has 16 amino acids.